Listed below are T cell receptor beta chains from one sample, sequenced in a study of cytomegalovirus exposure and HLA in healthy donors. Repertoires were generated with immunoSEQ multiplex PCR, while TCRdb's copy carries only in-frame clones and drops some. The sample records over 150,000 clones, 75% being singletons. The sample consisted of PBMCs. The receptors were gathered from a male donor in good health and CMV-seronegative. Both conserved end residues are part of each CDR3. The D gene is left open where the match is weak. The size entry is marked missing in some rows and otherwise reads once, few, many or a size class.

>NA|NA|TRBJ1-1|TRBV6-5
CASRLLGGWGTEAFF
TGTGCCAGCAGACTCCTAGGGGGATGGGGCACTGAAGCTTTCTTT
>once|NA|TRBJ1-6|TRBV6-1
CASSDMRVSPLHF
TGTGCCAGCAGTGACATGAGGGTTTCACCCCTCCACTTT
>NA|NA|TRBJ2-1|TRBV4-3
CASSQGVLAAYNEQFF
TGCGCCAGCAGCCAAGGGGTCTTAGCGGCCTACAATGAGCAGTTCTTC
>NA|NA|TRBJ1-1|TRBV28
CASSPDTEAFF
TGTGCCAGCAGTCCCGACACTGAAGCTTTCTTT
>NA|TRBD1|TRBJ1-1|TRBV29-1
CSAEQGEAEAFF
TGCAGCGCTGAACAGGGGGAGGCTGAAGCTTTCTTT
>NA|TRBD2|TRBJ2-4|TRBV6-5
CASGLAGGPKNIQYF
TGTGCCAGCGGACTAGCGGGGGGTCCCAAAAACATTCAGTACTTC
>few|TRBD1|TRBJ1-1|TRBV19
CASRGNRQGVTEAFF
TGTGCCAGTAGAGGCAACAGACAGGGAGTCACTGAAGCTTTCTTT
>NA|TRBD2|TRBJ2-1|TRBV5-1
CASSLSGSYNEQFF
TGCGCCAGCAGCCTTAGCGGGTCCTACAATGAGCAGTTCTTC
>once|TRBD1|TRBJ2-7|TRBV7-3
CASSPRGDRGHEQYF
TGTGCCAGCAGCCCGAGAGGGGACAGGGGCCACGAGCAGTACTTC
>NA|TRBD1|TRBJ1-2|TRBV6-6
CASRPSGTDNGYTF
TGTGCCAGCAGACCTTCCGGGACAGATAATGGCTACACCTTC
>NA|TRBD2|TRBJ2-1|TRBV11-3
CASSSGLAGVYNEQFF
TGTGCCAGCAGCTCGGGACTAGCGGGAGTGTACAATGAGCAGTTCTTC
>NA|TRBD1|TRBJ2-1|TRBV5-1
CASSSAGTGLGNEQFF
TGCGCCAGCAGCTCGGCCGGGACAGGGCTTGGGAATGAGCAGTTCTTC
>NA|NA|TRBJ1-2|TRBV18
CASSTGNYGYTF
TGTGCCAGCTCAACGGGGAACTATGGCTACACCTTC
>NA|TRBD1|TRBJ2-7|TRBV28
CASSFSRTGTGTYEQYF
TGTGCCAGCAGTTTCTCACGAACCGGGACAGGGACCTACGAGCAGTACTTC
>NA|TRBD1|TRBJ1-5|TRBV5-1
CASSPGTADQPQHF
TGCGCCAGCAGCCCCGGGACAGCAGATCAGCCCCAGCATTTT
>few|NA|TRBJ2-3|TRBV11-2
CASSLGLSDTQYF
TGTGCCAGCAGCTTGGGACTTTCAGATACGCAGTATTTT
>NA|NA|TRBJ1-5|TRBV2
CASSGSREPGSNQPQHF
TGTGCCAGCAGCGGATCCAGGGAACCAGGTAGCAATCAGCCCCAGCATTTT
>NA|TRBD1|TRBJ1-2|TRBV6-5
CASRRDRGGYTF
TGTGCCAGCAGACGCGACAGGGGAGGCTACACCTTC
>NA|NA|TRBJ1-4|TRBV28
CAAGAGNEKLFF
TGTGCTGCAGGGGCGGGTAATGAAAAACTGTTTTTT
>few|NA|TRBJ1-5|TRBV2
CASTGGNQPQHF
TGTGCCAGCACAGGAGGAAATCAGCCCCAGCATTTT
>NA|TRBD2|TRBJ2-1|TRBV5-4
CASSPSVAGYNEQFF
TGTGCCAGCAGCCCCTCCGTAGCGGGGTACAATGAGCAGTTCTTC
>few|NA|TRBJ2-3|TRBV7-3
CASSLDTGTDTQYF
TGTGCCAGCAGCCTCGATACAGGCACAGATACGCAGTATTTT